The present T cell receptor beta chain was sequenced within a study of cytotoxic CD8 clonotypes in ibrutinib-treated CLL. General study findings and limits: Treatment saw public clonotypes, which were uncommon, either contract or stay stable.

Measured with immunoSEQ multiplex PCR; TCRdb has only the in-frame clones, and not every one. Found here are around 150,000 clones, 81% of them singletons; the top ten hold roughly 1.9%. CDR1 SGHDT and CDR2 YYEEEE come from the germline V gene. This CDR3 comprises 15 residues. Trimming took 1 base from V and 2 from J, leaving 12 bases between them. This clone showed up just once. Its specificity is not known. This sequence originates from a human donor with chronic lymphocytic leukemia. The V and J genes are TRBV5-6 and TRBJ1-2; the D is unclear. Source: PBMCs, taken after 12 months of ibrutinib treatment. The CDR3 DNA reads TGTGCCAGCAGCTTGTATAGCTTACAAAACTATGGCTACACCTTC. Translating it yields CASSLYSLQNYGYTF. Drawing the rest from reference TRBV5-6 and TRBJ1-2, the complete variable domain is DAGVTQSPTHLIKTRGQQVTLRCSPKSGHDTVSWYQQALGQGPQFIFQYYEEEERQRGNFPDRFSGHQFPNYSSELNVNALLLGDSALYLCASSLYSLQNYGYTFGSGTRLTVV.